This TCR beta chain was retrieved from a study of CD8+CD57+ T cells in acquired aplastic anemia. Using genomic DNA as the template, TCR beta VDJ and CDR3 profiling was carried out. TCRdb itself ran the reads through MiXCR, one entry per CDR3 protein. The sample lists 150,000 to 200,000 distinct CDR3 sequences, 40% to 50% occurring once. This clonotype has ten or more counts. The patients chosen for sequencing had shown expansion of CD8+CD57+ cells (detected by flow cytometry). CDR3 length: 14 residues. Deletions cut 6 bases from V and 3 bases from J, with 14 bases between. From germline, CDR1 is MNHNS and CDR2 SASEGT.

V and J are TRBV6-1 and TRBJ1-2; maybe TRBD1 (6 bases). Source material: sorted CD4+, CD8+, or CD8+CD57+ T cells (not recorded which) from PBMCs. The receptor's source is a human donor with aplastic anemia. The CDR3 coding sequence is TGTGCCAGCAGCCCGAAGGGGGGGTACTATGGCTACACCTTC. Its protein is CASSPKGGYYGYTF.